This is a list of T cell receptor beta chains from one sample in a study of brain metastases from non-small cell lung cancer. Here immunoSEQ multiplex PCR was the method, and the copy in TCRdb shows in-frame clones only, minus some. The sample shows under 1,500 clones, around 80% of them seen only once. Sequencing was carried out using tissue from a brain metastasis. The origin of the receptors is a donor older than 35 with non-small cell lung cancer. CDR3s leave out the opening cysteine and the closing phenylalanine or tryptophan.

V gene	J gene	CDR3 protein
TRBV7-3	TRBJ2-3	ASSLVRGGTDTQY
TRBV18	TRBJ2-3	ASSPYTDTQY
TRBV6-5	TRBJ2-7	ASNRQGGSSYEQY
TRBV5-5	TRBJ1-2	ASSLYRQDYGYT
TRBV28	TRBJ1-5	ASSFSTGIGDSNQPQH
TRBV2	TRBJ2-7	ASSEAPGKTYEQY
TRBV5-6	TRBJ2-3	ASSLGLGRADTQY
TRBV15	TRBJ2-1	ATSRDTGIKF
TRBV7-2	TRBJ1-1	ASSLATRVNTEAF
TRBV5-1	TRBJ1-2	ASSPVPGNYGYT
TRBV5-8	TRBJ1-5	ASSLEGFSNQPQH
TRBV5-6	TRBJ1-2	ASSSPGTGGYT
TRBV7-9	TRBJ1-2	ASSHSPQGGNYGYT
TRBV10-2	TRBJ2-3	ASSSGGPDTQY
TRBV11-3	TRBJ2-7	ASSLDLSYEQY
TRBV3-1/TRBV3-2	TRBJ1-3	ASSQDMVTISGNTIY
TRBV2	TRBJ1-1	ASTLGPKAF
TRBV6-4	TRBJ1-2	ASSDSGEAGDGYT
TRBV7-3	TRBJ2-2	ASSLTASVPGELF
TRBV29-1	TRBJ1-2	SVVPLQGRLTNYGYT
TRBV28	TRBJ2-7	ASSTARGRPYEQY
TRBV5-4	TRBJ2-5	ASSLSIAGGQETQY
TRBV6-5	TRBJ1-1	ASSYYSGSEAF
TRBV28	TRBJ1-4	ASSLRDRVFLANEKLF
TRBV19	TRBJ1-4	ASRDATNEKLF
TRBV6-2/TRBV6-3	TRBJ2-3	ASSYGAFSDTQY
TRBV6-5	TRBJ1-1	ASSYLWDEMNTEAF
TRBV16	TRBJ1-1	ASSQSGSMNTEAF
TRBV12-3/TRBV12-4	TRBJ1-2	ASRQGAQDGYT
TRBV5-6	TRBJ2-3	ASSLGLARRDTQY
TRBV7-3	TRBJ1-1	ASSKGMRAEAF
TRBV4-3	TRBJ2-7	ASSQDMTHYEQY
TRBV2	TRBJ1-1	ASTQGSNTEAF
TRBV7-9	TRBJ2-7	ASSTGSPSREQY
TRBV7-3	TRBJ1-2	ASSFPDLRGYT
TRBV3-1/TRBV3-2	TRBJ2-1	ASRAVGGVHNEQF
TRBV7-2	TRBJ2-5	ASSFGGTPRRETQY
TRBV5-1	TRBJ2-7	ASSPRQGDSYEQY
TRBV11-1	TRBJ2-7	ASSRPGGQGSDEQY
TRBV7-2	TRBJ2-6	ASSFFGANVLT
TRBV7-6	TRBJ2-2	ASSGRTGGTGELF
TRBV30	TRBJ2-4	AWSVQGNIQY
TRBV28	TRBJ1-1	ASSLIQEVGFGWTEAF
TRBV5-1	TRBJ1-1	ASLMGTEAF
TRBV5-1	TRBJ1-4	ASSLGDRVRNEKLF
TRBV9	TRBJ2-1	ASSVGTGGNEQF
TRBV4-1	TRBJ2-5	ASSQVGGAAQGTQY
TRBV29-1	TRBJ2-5	SVEAGRWETQY
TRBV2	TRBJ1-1	ASSERSGGAF
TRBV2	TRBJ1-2	ASSVRGSANYGYT
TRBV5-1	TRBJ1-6	ASSLGHGSYNSPLH
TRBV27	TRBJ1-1	ASSSTGRSLAF
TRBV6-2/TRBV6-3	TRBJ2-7	ASSYAGSSYEQY
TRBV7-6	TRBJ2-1	ASSPHPPTGGINEQF
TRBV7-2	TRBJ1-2	ASSLGQGGGYYGYT